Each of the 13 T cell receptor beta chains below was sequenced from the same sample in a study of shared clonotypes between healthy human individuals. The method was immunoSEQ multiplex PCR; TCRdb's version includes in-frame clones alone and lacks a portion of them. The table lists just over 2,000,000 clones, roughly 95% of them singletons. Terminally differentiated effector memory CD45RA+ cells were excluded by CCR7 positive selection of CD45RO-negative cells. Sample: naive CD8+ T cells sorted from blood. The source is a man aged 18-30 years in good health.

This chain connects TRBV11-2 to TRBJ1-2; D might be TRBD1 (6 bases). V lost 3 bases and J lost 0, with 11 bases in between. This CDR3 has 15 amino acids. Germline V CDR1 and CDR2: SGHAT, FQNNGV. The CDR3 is CASSFYGGTNYGYTF. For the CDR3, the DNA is TGTGCCAGCAGCTTTTACGGGGGCACTAACTATGGCTACACCTTC. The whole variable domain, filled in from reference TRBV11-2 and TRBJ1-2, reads EAGVAQSPRYKIIEKRQSVAFWCNPISGHATLYWYQQILGQGPKLLIQFQNNGVVDDSQLPKDRFSAERLKGVDSTLKIQPAKLEDSAVYLCASSFYGGTNYGYTFGSGTRLTVV.

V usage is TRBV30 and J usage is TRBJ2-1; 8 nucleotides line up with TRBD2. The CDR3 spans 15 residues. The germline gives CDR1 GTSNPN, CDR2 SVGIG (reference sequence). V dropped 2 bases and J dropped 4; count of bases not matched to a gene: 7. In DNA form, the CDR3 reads TGTGCCTGGAGTTTCGGGGCGGGAGGATACAATGAGCAGTTCTTC. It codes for CAWSFGAGGYNEQFF.

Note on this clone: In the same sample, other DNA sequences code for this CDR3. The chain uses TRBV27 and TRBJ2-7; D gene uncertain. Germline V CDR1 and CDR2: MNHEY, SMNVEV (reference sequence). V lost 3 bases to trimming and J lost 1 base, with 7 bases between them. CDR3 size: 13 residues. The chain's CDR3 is CASSFRASYEQYF. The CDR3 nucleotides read TGTGCCAGCAGTTTCCGGGCTTCCTACGAGCAGTACTTC.

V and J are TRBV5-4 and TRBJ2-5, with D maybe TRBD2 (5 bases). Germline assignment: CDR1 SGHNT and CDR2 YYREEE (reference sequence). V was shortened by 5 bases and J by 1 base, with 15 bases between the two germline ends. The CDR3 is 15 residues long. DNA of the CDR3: TGTGCCAGCAGTTCGAGCGGACGCGGCCAAGAGACCCAGTACTTC. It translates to CASSSSGRGQETQYF.

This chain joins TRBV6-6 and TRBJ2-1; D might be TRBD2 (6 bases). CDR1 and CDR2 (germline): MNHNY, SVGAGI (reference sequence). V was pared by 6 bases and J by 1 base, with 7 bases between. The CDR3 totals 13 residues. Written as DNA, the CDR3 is TGTGCCAGCAGCGGGGGTTCCTACAATGAGCAGTTCTTC. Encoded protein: CASSGGSYNEQFF.

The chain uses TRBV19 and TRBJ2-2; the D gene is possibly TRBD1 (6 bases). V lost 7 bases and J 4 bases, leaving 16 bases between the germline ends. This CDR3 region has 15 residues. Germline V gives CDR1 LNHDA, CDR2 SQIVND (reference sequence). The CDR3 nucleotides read TGTGCCAGTAACACAGGGCCAGGAGGCACCGGGGAGCTGTTTTTT. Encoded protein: CASNTGPGGTGELFF.

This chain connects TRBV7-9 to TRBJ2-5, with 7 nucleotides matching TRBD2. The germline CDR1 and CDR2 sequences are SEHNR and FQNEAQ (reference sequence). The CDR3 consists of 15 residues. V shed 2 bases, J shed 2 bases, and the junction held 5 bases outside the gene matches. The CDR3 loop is CASSLWLAAQETQYF. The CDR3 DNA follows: TGTGCCAGCAGCTTATGGCTAGCGGCGCAAGAGACCCAGTACTTC.

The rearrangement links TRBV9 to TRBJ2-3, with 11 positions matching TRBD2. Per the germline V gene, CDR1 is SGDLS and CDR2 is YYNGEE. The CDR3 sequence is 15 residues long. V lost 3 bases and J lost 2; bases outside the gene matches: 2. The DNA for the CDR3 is TGTGCCAGCAGCGGTAGCGGGGGGGCCACAGATACGCAGTATTTT. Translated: CASSGSGGATDTQYF. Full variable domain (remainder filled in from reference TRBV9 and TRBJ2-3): DSGVTQTPKHLITATGQRVTLRCSPRSGDLSVYWYQQSLDQGLQFLIQYYNGEERAKGNILERFSAQQFPDLHSELNLSSLELGDSALYFCASSGSGGATDTQYFGPGTRLTVL.

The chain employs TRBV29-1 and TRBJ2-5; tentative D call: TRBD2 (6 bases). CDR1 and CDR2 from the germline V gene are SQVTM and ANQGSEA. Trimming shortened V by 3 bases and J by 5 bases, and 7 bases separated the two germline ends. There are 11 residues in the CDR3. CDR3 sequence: CSVEDYETQYF. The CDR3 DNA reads TGCAGCGTTGAGGACTACGAGACCCAGTACTTC.

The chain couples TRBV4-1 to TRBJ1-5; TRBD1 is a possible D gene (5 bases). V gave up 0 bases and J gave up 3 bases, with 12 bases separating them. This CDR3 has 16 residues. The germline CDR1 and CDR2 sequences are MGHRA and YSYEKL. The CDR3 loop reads CASSQEVDSFNQPQHF. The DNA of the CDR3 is TGCGCCAGCAGCCAAGAGGTCGACAGTTTCAATCAGCCCCAGCATTTT.

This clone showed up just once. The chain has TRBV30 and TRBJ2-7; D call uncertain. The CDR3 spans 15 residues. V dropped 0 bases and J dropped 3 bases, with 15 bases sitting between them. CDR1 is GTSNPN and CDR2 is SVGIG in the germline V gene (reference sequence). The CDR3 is CAWSVMEGMFYEQYF. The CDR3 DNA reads TGTGCCTGGAGTGTAATGGAAGGAATGTTCTACGAGCAGTACTTC.

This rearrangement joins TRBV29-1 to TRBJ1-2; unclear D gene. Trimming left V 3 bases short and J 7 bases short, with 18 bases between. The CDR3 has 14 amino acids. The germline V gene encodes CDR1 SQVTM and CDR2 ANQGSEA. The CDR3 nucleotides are TGCAGCGTTGAGATAGACCGGGCCTCCGGTGGCTACACCTTC. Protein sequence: CSVEIDRASGGYTF. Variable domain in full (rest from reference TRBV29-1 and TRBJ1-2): SAVISQKPSRDICQRGTSLTIQCQVDSQVTMMFWYRQQPGQSLTLIATANQGSEATYESGFVIDKFPISRPNLTFSTLTVSNMSPEDSSIYLCSVEIDRASGGYTFGSGTRLTVV.

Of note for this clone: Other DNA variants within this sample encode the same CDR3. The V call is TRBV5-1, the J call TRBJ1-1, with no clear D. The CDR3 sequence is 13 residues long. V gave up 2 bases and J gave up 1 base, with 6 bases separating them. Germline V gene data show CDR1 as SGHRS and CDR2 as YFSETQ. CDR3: CASSFGANTEAFF. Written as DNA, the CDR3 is TGCGCCAGCAGCTTTGGAGCGAACACTGAAGCTTTCTTT.